A selection of T cell receptor beta chains follows, all from one sample in a study of shared clonotypes between healthy human individuals. Here immunoSEQ multiplex PCR was the method, and the copy in TCRdb shows in-frame clones only, minus some. The data contain nearly 600,000 clones, less than 97% of them seen just once; the ten biggest clones take up less than 0.13%. Source material: naive CD8+ T cells sorted from blood. The receptors shown here come from a woman in her 30s in good health. The CDR3 runs from the conserved cysteine through the conserved F or W. Each record gives: V gene, clone size, J gene, D gene, CDR3 protein, CDR3 DNA. D genes are given only for firm matches. The size entry is marked missing in some rows and otherwise reads once, few, many or a size class.

TRBV6-4,.,TRBJ2-3,TRBD2,CASSDSLGTSGSTDTQYF,TGTGCCAGCAGTGACTCCCTCGGGACTAGCGGGAGCACAGATACGCAGTATTTT
TRBV7-9,.,TRBJ2-4,.,CASSLRDIDF,TGTGCCAGCAGCCTTAGGGACATCGACTTC
TRBV7-6,few,TRBJ2-2,.,CASSLVLHTGELFF,TGTGCCAGCAGCTTAGTACTGCACACCGGGGAGCTGTTTTTT
TRBV7-8,.,TRBJ2-6,.,CAFTSGANVLTF,TGTGCCTTCACCTCTGGGGCCAACGTCCTGACTTTC
TRBV9,.,TRBJ2-2,.,CASSPRTFGTGELFF,TGTGCCAGCAGCCCCCGGACCTTCGGGACCGGGGAGCTGTTTTTT
TRBV13,.,TRBJ2-5,TRBD2,CASSFLAGTQETQYF,TGTGCCAGCAGCTTTCTAGCGGGAACCCAAGAGACCCAGTACTTC
TRBV6-6,.,TRBJ2-1,TRBD2,CASAGLAAPWEQFF,TGTGCCAGCGCCGGACTAGCGGCCCCCTGGGAGCAGTTCTTC
TRBV28,.,TRBJ2-7,TRBD1,CASSFHRRQGIYEQYF,TGTGCCAGCAGTTTCCACCGGAGACAGGGGATCTACGAGCAGTACTTC
TRBV7-9,.,TRBJ2-1,.,CASNSGPKAYNEQFF,TGTGCCAGCAACTCGGGACCCAAGGCCTACAATGAGCAGTTCTTC
TRBV19,.,TRBJ2-2,TRBD2,CASSIVGLAGGTNTGELFF,TGTGCCAGTAGTATAGTAGGGCTAGCGGGAGGGACAAACACCGGGGAGCTGTTTTTT
TRBV2,.,TRBJ1-2,.,CASSESRQNIYGYTF,TGTGCCAGCAGTGAATCCAGACAGAACATCTATGGCTACACCTTC
TRBV27,.,TRBJ2-7,TRBD2,CASSLVAGGGEQYF,TGTGCCAGCAGTTTAGTGGCGGGAGGGGGTGAGCAGTACTTC
TRBV10-3,.,TRBJ2-7,TRBD1,CAISDIEGQGYEQYF,TGTGCCATCAGTGACATAGAGGGACAGGGCTACGAGCAGTACTTC
TRBV5-4,.,TRBJ2-7,TRBD2,CASRSPAGDEQYF,TGTGCCAGCCGATCCCCAGCGGGAGACGAGCAGTACTTC
TRBV27,.,TRBJ1-2,TRBD1,CASRRIGQANYGYTF,TGTGCCAGCAGGCGGATCGGACAGGCAAACTATGGCTACACCTTC
TRBV13,.,TRBJ2-1,.,CASSHQGPDNEQFF,TGTGCCAGCAGCCACCAGGGACCAGACAATGAGCAGTTCTTC
TRBV7-8,.,TRBJ1-4,TRBD1,CASSLAGTALPTNEKLFF,TGTGCCAGCAGCTTAGCCGGGACAGCACTTCCAACTAATGAAAAACTGTTTTTT
TRBV27,.,TRBJ2-7,TRBD1,CASSLGQGGEQYF,TGTGCCAGCAGTTTGGGACAGGGGGGCGAGCAGTACTTC
TRBV25-1,.,TRBJ2-3,.,CASSEGRTDTQYF,TGTGCCAGCAGTGAGGGTCGCACAGATACGCAGTATTTT
TRBV6-1,once,TRBJ1-5,.,CASSGEPETPRPQHF,TGTGCCAGCAGCGGCGAACCAGAAACCCCCCGGCCCCAGCATTTT
TRBV29-1,once,TRBJ2-7,.,CSVGLRDAYEQYF,TGCAGCGTGGGACTCAGAGACGCCTACGAGCAGTACTTC
TRBV2,.,TRBJ1-1,.,CASSEGINGRRNTEAFF,TGTGCCAGCAGTGAAGGGATAAACGGCAGACGGAACACTGAAGCTTTCTTT
TRBV5-6,once,TRBJ2-1,TRBD2,CASSLRLAGVLAEQFF,TGTGCCAGCAGCTTGAGGTTAGCGGGAGTTCTTGCTGAGCAGTTCTTC
TRBV7-8,.,TRBJ2-7,TRBD1,CASSYFRGPYEQYF,TGTGCCAGCAGCTACTTCAGGGGGCCCTACGAGCAGTACTTC
TRBV28,.,TRBJ2-7,TRBD2,CASSFSGVTYEQYF,TGTGCCAGCAGTTTCAGCGGGGTAACCTACGAGCAGTACTTC
TRBV5-1,.,TRBJ1-1,.,CASRRGETEAFF,TGCGCCAGTCGGAGGGGCGAGACTGAAGCTTTCTTT
TRBV9,.,TRBJ2-7,.,CASSAGRSGYEQYF,TGTGCCAGCAGCGCGGGGCGAAGCGGGTACGAGCAGTACTTC
TRBV7-9,.,TRBJ2-7,.,CASNPGPSSYEQYF,TGTGCCAGCAACCCGGGCCCCAGCTCCTACGAGCAGTACTTC
TRBV5-6,.,TRBJ2-5,.,CASSLRVSQETQYF,TGTGCCAGCAGCCTCAGGGTGTCCCAAGAGACCCAGTACTTC
TRBV27,.,TRBJ2-1,TRBD2,CASSTGLAYNVQFF,TGTGCCAGCAGTACGGGACTAGCGTATAACGTGCAGTTCTTC
TRBV2,.,TRBJ2-1,.,CASRGSSYNEQFF,TGTGCCAGCCGGGGAAGCTCCTACAATGAGCAGTTCTTC
TRBV7-9,.,TRBJ2-7,.,CASSLLAASGEQYF,TGTGCCAGCAGCCTACTCGCGGCATCGGGCGAGCAGTACTTC
TRBV9,.,TRBJ2-1,TRBD2,CASSAQILAGPYEEQFF,TGTGCCAGCAGCGCCCAGATCCTAGCGGGGCCGTACGAGGAGCAGTTCTTC
TRBV4-1,.,TRBJ2-5,.,CASSTSEGGTQYF,TGCGCCAGCAGCACGTCTGAGGGAGGGACCCAGTACTTC
TRBV4-1,.,TRBJ2-7,.,CASSQIDTTNVEQYF,TGCGCCAGCAGCCAAATCGACACAACTAACGTCGAGCAGTACTTC
TRBV6-5,.,TRBJ1-1,.,CASSYPGLNTEAFF,TGTGCCAGCAGTTACCCGGGGCTGAACACTGAAGCTTTCTTT
TRBV6-6,.,TRBJ2-7,.,CASSYSTGNSYEQYF,TGTGCCAGCAGTTACTCGACCGGGAACTCCTACGAGCAGTACTTC
TRBV21-1,.,TRBJ1-1,.,CASSGDSMNTEAFF,TGTGCCAGCAGCGGAGACAGCATGAACACTGAAGCTTTCTTT
TRBV30,.,TRBJ2-1,TRBD1,CAGKTGGASVEQFF,TGTGCCGGAAAGACAGGGGGCGCGTCGGTTGAGCAGTTCTTC
TRBV13,.,TRBJ2-1,TRBD1,CASSLEGQTYNEQFF,TGTGCCAGCAGCTTAGAGGGACAGACCTACAATGAGCAGTTCTTC
TRBV7-9,few,TRBJ2-7,.,CASSPSSSEQYF,TGTGCCAGCAGCCCCAGTTCCAGCGAGCAGTACTTC
TRBV2,.,TRBJ1-1,.,CASSEASNMHEAFF,TGTGCCAGCAGTGAAGCGTCGAACATGCATGAAGCTTTCTTT
TRBV29-1,.,TRBJ2-1,.,CSVEDRLHYNEQFF,TGCAGCGTTGAAGATAGACTACACTACAATGAGCAGTTCTTC
TRBV29-1,.,TRBJ2-1,.,CSVPDEQFF,TGCAGCGTACCAGACGAGCAGTTCTTC
TRBV9,.,TRBJ2-5,TRBD1,CASSTRGGTETQYF,TGTGCCAGCAGCACCAGAGGGGGCACGGAGACCCAGTACTTC
TRBV4-1,.,TRBJ1-2,.,CASSQDLLSRSNYGYTF,TGCGCCAGCAGCCAAGACTTATTGTCACGCTCTAACTATGGCTACACCTTC
TRBV28,.,TRBJ2-2,TRBD1,CASSLLGGAGTGELFF,TGTGCCAGCAGTTTATTAGGGGGCGCTGGGACCGGGGAGCTGTTTTTT
TRBV7-2,.,TRBJ1-3,.,CASSLVPGSNTIYF,TGTGCCAGCAGCTTAGTTCCAGGGTCGAACACCATATATTTT
TRBV2,.,TRBJ2-5,TRBD1,CASSLWDRGLPTQYF,TGTGCCAGCAGTCTTTGGGACAGAGGGCTCCCTACCCAGTACTTC